The TCR beta chain under discussion was sequenced for a study of CD8+ T cells in alopecia areata. This clone was observed many times. The listed genes are named as in mouse. The read ends 3 residues before the CDR3 terminus; that terminus is restored from the germline J gene. TCR sequencing used cDNA made by reverse transcription of extracted RNA. The assay was immunoSEQ multiplex PCR, and TCRdb's table has in-frame clones only and misses some. Recorded here are fewer than 9,500 clones, none singletons. Markers used for sorting pooled cutaneous lymph node cells were CD4, CD8alpha, NKG2D, NKG2ACE and others. Germline-derived CDR1 and CDR2 are FNHDT and SITEND (reference sequence). J gave up 4 bases and V 4 bases, and 5 bases lay outside the gene matches. CDR3 length: 15 amino acids.

The sequence was collected from a C3H/HeJ mouse with alopecia areata. MHC haplotype here: H2-k. The sequenced sample was CD8+ T cells sorted from a lymph node. This chain links TRBV19 with TRBJ1-6, with 7 nucleotides matching TRBD1. TRBJ1-6 is recorded as an ORF, its role being uncertain. The sequenced part of the CDR3 DNA is TGTGCCAGCAGTCCCCGGGACAGATATAATTCGCCC. Amino acids: CASSPRDRYNSP. The full-length CDR3 reads as CASSPRDRYNSPLYF.